This T cell receptor (beta chain) was obtained from a study of blood T cell repertoires in COVID-19. Across the study: Sites across the United States, Italy and Spain contributed samples from acute and convalescent COVID-19. Nucleic acid was either cDNA or gDNA, and it came from T cells, B-cell-depleted T cells, or PBMCs.

TCRdb's table, derived via immunoSEQ multiplex PCR, lists solely in-frame clones and lacks some. The sample contains 90,000 to 100,000 clones, around three quarters of which appear only once. The sequence was collected from a woman in her fifties or sixties in a cohort sampled during active or convalescent COVID-19. Sequenced material: peripheral blood.

In DNA, the CDR3 is TGCGCCAGCAGCTTGGAAGGGGGCAGTGTGAATGAGCAGTTCTTC. Residues: CASSLEGGSVNEQFF. The V and J genes are TRBV5-1 and TRBJ2-1; 7 bases are a match to TRBD1. With V trimmed by 0 bases and J by 7 bases, 7 bases remained unmatched. Per germline, CDR1 SGHRS and CDR2 YFSETQ. This CDR3 has 15 amino acids. Supplemented by reference TRBV5-1 and TRBJ2-1, the full variable domain reads KAGVTQTPRYLIKTRGQQVTLSCSPISGHRSVSWYQQTPGQGLQFLFEYFSETQRNKGNFPGRFSGRQFSNSRSEMNVSTLELGDSALYLCASSLEGGSVNEQFFGPGTRLTVL.